These T cell receptor beta chains were read from a single sample in a study of spatial heterogeneity in lung cancer. TCRdb analysed the 5' RACE reads with MiXCR anew, one entry per CDR3 protein. The repertoire includes about 27,000 distinct CDR3 sequences, about 7% of them detected once, and over 11% sits in the top ten. The sample was PBMCs, taken at surgery. These TCRs come from a male donor with early-stage non-small cell lung cancer. CDR3s include the opening cysteine and the closing phenylalanine or tryptophan. A D gene is named only where the DNA matches it firmly. Clone sizes are given selectively: once, few, many, or a class where the clone is expanded.

V,size,J,D,DNA,CDR3
TRBV9,many,TRBJ1-2,-,TGTGCCAGCAGCGTAGGGACGGGGAATTCTAACTATGGCTACACCTTC,CASSVGTGNSNYGYTF
TRBV7-2,many,TRBJ1-1,-,TGTGCCAGCAGCTTAGAGGCCAACACTGAAGCTTTCTTT,CASSLEANTEAFF
TRBV29-1,many,TRBJ2-1,TRBD2,TGCAGCGTTCGGGTGGCTAGCGGGAATGTCTACAATGAGCAGTTCTTC,CSVRVASGNVYNEQFF
TRBV5-4,-,TRBJ2-5,-,TGTGCCAGCAGCAAGCCCGGGGGGCCAGAGACCCAGTACTTC,CASSKPGGPETQYF
TRBV5-1,many,TRBJ1-2,-,TGCGCCAGCAGCGACGACCACTATGGCTACACCTTC,CASSDDHYGYTF
TRBV20-1,few,TRBJ2-3,TRBD2,TGCAGTGCTAGGCCGGGACTAGCCGTCCGAGATACGCAGTACTTT,CSARPGLAVRDTQYF
TRBV28,many,TRBJ1-3,-,TGTGCCAGCAGTTTATCAGATGAGCTCTCTGGAAACACCATATATTTT,CASSLSDELSGNTIYF
TRBV3-1,-,TRBJ2-3,-,TGTGCCAGCAGCCAACAAAGACAGGGCACAGATACGCAGTATTTT,CASSQQRQGTDTQYF
TRBV5-1,few,TRBJ2-5,-,TGCGCCAGCAGCTTGCCCGGGACAAGGCATCAAGAGACCCAGTACTTC,CASSLPGTRHQETQYF
TRBV20-1,-,TRBJ2-3,-,TGCAGTGCTTCCCCCCTTGGGGCAGATACGCAGTATTTT,CSASPLGADTQYF
TRBV24-1,-,TRBJ2-2,-,TGTGCCACCAGTGGATCAATGGTCCGCGGGGAGCTGTTTTTT,CATSGSMVRGELFF
TRBV6-2/TRBV6-3,many,TRBJ2-7,TRBD2,TGTGCCAGCAGCACCACGGGGGGACCAACCTACGAGCAGTACTTC,CASSTTGGPTYEQYF
TRBV20-1,many,TRBJ1-1,TRBD1,TGCAGTGCTTCCGGGACAGGGGGAAAGTACACTGAAGCTTTCTTT,CSASGTGGKYTEAFF
TRBV4-1,-,TRBJ1-3,-,TGCGCCAGCAGCCCGCGTTTTGATTCTGGAAACACCATATATTTT,CASSPRFDSGNTIYF
TRBV5-1,many,TRBJ2-2,-,TGCGCCAGCAGCTCGGACTTTGGACAGAACACCGGGGAGCTGTTTTTT,CASSSDFGQNTGELFF
TRBV6-1,few,TRBJ1-3,-,TGTGCCAGCAGTGAAGCCCGCGGAGGGGCCACCATATATTTT,CASSEARGGATIYF
TRBV30,many,TRBJ2-1,TRBD2,TGTGCCTGGAGTGTACGACTAGCGGGGAATGAGCAGTTCTTC,CAWSVRLAGNEQFF
TRBV28,many,TRBJ1-2,-,TGTGCCTGCGGGCCCGGAAGAGGTGGCTACACCTTC,CACGPGRGGYTF
TRBV7-2,-,TRBJ2-7,-,TGTGCCAGCAGCTTAGTTGAGCGGATGTACGAGCAGTACTTC,CASSLVERMYEQYF
TRBV20-1,many,TRBJ2-1,-,TGCAGTGCTAGATGGGTCGGCAGGAGCTCCTACAATGAGCAGTTCTTC,CSARWVGRSSYNEQFF
TRBV5-1,many,TRBJ2-1,-,TGCGCCAGCAGCTTGGCCCCGGGGGATTACAATGAGCAGTTCTTC,CASSLAPGDYNEQFF
TRBV27,few,TRBJ2-7,-,TGTGCCAGCAGTTTAGAATATCGCCCGGGTGAGCAGTACTTC,CASSLEYRPGEQYF
TRBV5-1,many,TRBJ2-7,-,TGCGCCAGCAGCCAGGAACGCGAGCAGTACTTC,CASSQEREQYF
TRBV12-3/TRBV12-4,few,TRBJ2-2,TRBD1,TGTGCCAGCAGACACCTGGGACAGGGGTTAACCGGGGAGCTGTTTTTT,CASRHLGQGLTGELFF
TRBV5-1,many,TRBJ2-3,-,TGCGCCAGCAGCTTGCCCCAGGGTTCAGATACGCAGTATTTT,CASSLPQGSDTQYF
TRBV24-1,many,TRBJ1-5,-,TGTGCCACCAGTGACACAGGGTCGAGCAATCAGCCCCAGCATTTT,CATSDTGSSNQPQHF
TRBV10-3,medium-sized,TRBJ2-1,-,TGTGCCATCAATCCGACTAGTCCGGGTGAGCAGTTCTTC,CAINPTSPGEQFF
TRBV24-1,many,TRBJ2-5,-,TGTGCCACCAGTGATTTGCACGGGGGGCGTGGGACCCAGTACTTC,CATSDLHGGRGTQYF
TRBV15,medium-sized,TRBJ2-5,-,TGTGCCACCAGCAGAGATGGCGGGACAGTAATGGAGACCCAGTACTTC,CATSRDGGTVMETQYF
TRBV11-2,few,TRBJ2-1,TRBD1,TGTGCCAGCAGCTTAGTTCTCTTGGGACAGGGGGCAAATGAGCAGTTCTTC,CASSLVLLGQGANEQFF
TRBV4-2,few,TRBJ1-6,-,TGTGCCAGCAGCCCAATTACCAGCTCCTATGATTCACCCCTCCACTTT,CASSPITSSYDSPLHF
TRBV20-1,medium-sized,TRBJ1-2,-,TGCAGTGCTAGATACAATACGGGATTAGGCTACACCTTC,CSARYNTGLGYTF
TRBV2,many,TRBJ1-5,-,TGTGCCAGCAGTGAGGAGTTTAATCAGCCCCAGCATTTT,CASSEEFNQPQHF
TRBV7-9,medium-sized,TRBJ2-7,TRBD2,TGTGCCAGCAGCTTTTCCGAGCGGGAGCCCTACGAGCAGTACTTC,CASSFSEREPYEQYF
TRBV3-1,many,TRBJ2-3,TRBD2,TGTGCCAGCAGCCGAAAGCGGGGTGACACAGATACGCAGTATTTT,CASSRKRGDTDTQYF
TRBV2,-,TRBJ2-5,TRBD1,TGTGCCAGCAGTGAGGAACAGGGGCGGGAGACCCAGTACTTC,CASSEEQGRETQYF
TRBV20-1,many,TRBJ2-3,-,TGCAGTGCTAGCGGACTAAGCACAGATACGCAGTATTTT,CSASGLSTDTQYF
TRBV6-5,-,TRBJ1-5,-,TGTGCCAGCACTCCCGGGGGGGGGCAGCCCCAGCATTTT,CASTPGGGQPQHF
TRBV28,medium-sized,TRBJ2-1,-,TGTGCCAGCATCAAGCTAACCGGGACTCAAAGCGGGTATGAGCAGTTCTTC,CASIKLTGTQSGYEQFF
TRBV27,few,TRBJ2-2,-,TGTGCCAGCAGTTTATCTGGCAGGGACCGTTATGACGGGGAGCTGTTTTTT,CASSLSGRDRYDGELFF
TRBV9,many,TRBJ1-2,-,TGTGCCAGCAGCGCGACAGGCGCTAACTATGGCTACACCTTC,CASSATGANYGYTF
TRBV10-3,medium-sized,TRBJ1-5,-,TGTGCCGCGACCGCGGCCTTACCCCCTCAGCCCCAGCATTTT,CAATAALPPQPQHF
TRBV5-1,many,TRBJ1-6,-,TGCGCCAGCAGCCAGGGTTCACCCCTCCACTTT,CASSQGSPLHF
TRBV10-1,many,TRBJ2-5,TRBD2,TGCGCCAGCAGCTCTGGACTAGCGCAACAAGAGACCCAGTACTTC,CASSSGLAQQETQYF